A single sample is the source of the 22 T cell receptor beta chains below, sequenced in a study of cytomegalovirus exposure and HLA in healthy donors. Primers included in the PCR were 60 Vbeta and 13 Jbeta primers. Measured with immunoSEQ multiplex PCR; TCRdb has only the in-frame clones, and not every one. The sample lists 210,000 or so clones, approximately 87% seen once, with 1.3% in the top ten. Specimen: PBMCs. The receptors come from a man aged 25 to 40 in good health and CMV-seronegative.

V is TRBV7-9 and J is TRBJ2-7; 10 nucleotides align to TRBD1. Germline CDR1 is SEHNR and CDR2 is FQNEAQ (reference sequence). The ends lost 1 base at V and 2 bases at J; junction bases unmatched: 8. The CDR3 has 17 residues. The CDR3 spells CASSLGESGTGAYEQYF. The CDR3 DNA reads TGTGCCAGCAGCTTAGGGGAATCCGGGACAGGGGCCTACGAGCAGTACTTC.

The chain has TRBV28 and TRBJ1-4, with 8 bases lining up with TRBD1. The CDR3 is 16 amino acids. Germline CDR1 reads MDHEN; CDR2 reads SYDVKM. Unmatched junction bases numbered 2, after V lost 2 bases and J lost 0 bases. The CDR3 reads CASSLQGAPTNEKLFF. DNA of the CDR3: TGTGCCAGCAGTTTACAGGGGGCTCCAACTAATGAAAAACTGTTTTTT.

The chain uses TRBV7-9 and TRBJ2-2; D possibly corresponds to TRBD1 (6 bases). Germline assignment: CDR1 SEHNR and CDR2 FQNEAQ (reference sequence). V lost 8 bases and J lost 1, with 23 bases in between. The length of the CDR3 is 18 residues. CDR3 loop: CASEFRPVGTKNTGELFF. The CDR3 DNA follows: TGTGCCAGCGAGTTTCGACCGGTTGGGACAAAGAACACCGGGGAGCTGTTTTTT. The variable domain in full, with the rest retrieved from reference TRBV7-9 and TRBJ2-2, is DTGVSQNPRHKITKRGQNVTFRCDPISEHNRLYWYRQTLGQGPEFLTYFQNEAQLEKSRLLSDRFSAERPKGSFSTLEIQRTEQGDSAMYLCASEFRPVGTKNTGELFFGEGSRLTVL.

The count of this clone is one. The chain recombines TRBV27 with TRBJ2-2, with a tentative D call TRBD1 (6 bases). The CDR3 loop spans 16 amino acids. Germline lookup yields CDR1 MNHEY and CDR2 SMNVEV (reference sequence). The ends were cut back, 4 bases at V and 3 bases at J, with 15 bases in the middle. The CDR3 nucleotides are TGTGCCAGCAGTTCAGGACTGGGGGCGTACACCGGGGAGCTGTTTTTT. This encodes CASSSGLGAYTGELFF.

The rearrangement joins TRBV7-9 to TRBJ1-2, with TRBD1 as a possible D gene (6 bases). Germline-derived CDR1 and CDR2 are SEHNR and FQNEAQ (reference sequence). Between the trimmed V and J ends, which lost 5 bases and 3 bases, there was a span of 16 bases. CDR3 size: 15 residues. The CDR3 nucleotides are TGTGCCAGCAGCGTCGCCGGGGGGGCGCACTATGGCTACACCTTC. Protein sequence: CASSVAGGAHYGYTF.

V and J are TRBV6-5 and TRBJ1-6; D is ambiguous. CDR1 is MNHEY, CDR2 SVGAGI, per germline. CDR3 length: 15 residues. Trimming shortened V by 6 bases and J by 0 bases, and 9 bases separated the two germline ends. Written as DNA, the CDR3 is TGTGCCAGCAGGCCGACAAGCTCCTATAATTCACCCCTCCACTTT. Protein sequence: CASRPTSSYNSPLHF.

This chain connects TRBV5-4 to TRBJ2-5; tentatively, D is TRBD2 (5 bases). Germline loops: CDR1 SGHNT, CDR2 YYREEE (reference sequence). This CDR3 is built from 13 residues. The germline V and J ends were trimmed by 5 bases and 6 bases, with 14 bases remaining between them. This CDR3 is CASRPLVDKTQYF. The CDR3 nucleotides read TGTGCCAGCAGACCACTAGTAGACAAGACCCAGTACTTC.

This clone occurred a few times. This sequence joins TRBV5-4 and TRBJ2-7; possible D gene TRBD2, 5 bases. The CDR3 spans 12 residues. Germline CDR1 is SGHNT and CDR2 is YYREEE (reference sequence). V gave up 0 bases and J gave up 6 bases, with 7 bases separating them. CDR3 sequence reads: CASSLGTREQYF. The CDR3 DNA sequence: TGTGCCAGCAGCTTGGGGACTCGCGAGCAGTACTTC.

The chain recombines TRBV5-1 with TRBJ2-7; D unclear. Germline loops: CDR1 SGHRS, CDR2 YFSETQ. Between the trimmed V and J ends, which lost 3 bases and 6 bases, there was a span of 16 bases. The CDR3 totals 14 residues. In DNA, the CDR3 is TGCGCCAGCAGCTCGCAGAACACCCTTGGCGAGCAGTACTTC. It translates to CASSSQNTLGEQYF. Combining the CDR3 with reference TRBV5-1 and TRBJ2-7 gives the whole variable domain KAGVTQTPRYLIKTRGQQVTLSCSPISGHRSVSWYQQTPGQGLQFLFEYFSETQRNKGNFPGRFSGRQFSNSRSEMNVSTLELGDSALYLCASSSQNTLGEQYFGPGTRLTVT.

On this clone itself: Mismatch with germline at one junction end may stem from a read error. The chain is built from TRBV28 and TRBJ1-2; 7 bases are shared with TRBD1. The germline V gene encodes CDR1 MDHEN and CDR2 SYDVKM. The length of the CDR3 is 12 residues. CDR3 residues: CASTLIVGQKTF. In DNA, the CDR3 is TGTGCCAGCACCCTTATTGTGGGACAGAAAACGTTC.

The rearrangement uses TRBV4-1 and TRBJ1-6; 9 nucleotides match TRBD1. Unmatched junction bases numbered 8, after V lost 4 bases and J lost 10 bases. The CDR3 is made up of 15 amino acids. The germline CDR1 and CDR2 sequences are MGHRA and YSYEKL. The CDR3 bases are TGCGCCAGCAGCCTCCGGGACAGGGATGGCTCACCCCTCCACTTT. It specifies CASSLRDRDGSPLHF.

V usage is TRBV5-4 and J usage is TRBJ2-7, with 7 bases matching TRBD2. CDR3 length equals 16 residues. CDR1 and CDR2 from the germline V gene are SGHNT and YYREEE (reference sequence). Trimming removed 0 bases from V and 3 bases from J; junction bases left unmatched: 9. The CDR3 DNA sequence: TGTGCCAGCAGCTTGGGGACGAGGAGCGGGGTCTACGAGCAGTACTTC. Translated: CASSLGTRSGVYEQYF.

This chain joins TRBV29-1 and TRBJ1-2; weak D call: TRBD1 (5 bases). Germline-derived CDR1 and CDR2 are SQVTM and ANQGSEA. The V and J ends lost 5 bases and 4 bases respectively, with 20 bases between them. The CDR3 is made up of 15 amino acids. The CDR3 DNA reads TGCAGCGTTCCCGGTGGGGCAGGGTCCTTCTATGGCTACACCTTC. This codes for CSVPGGAGSFYGYTF.

The genes are TRBV6-5 and TRBJ1-2, with D perhaps matching TRBD1 (5 bases). The CDR3 loop spans 13 amino acids. The V end lost 0 bases, the J end lost 6 bases, and 8 bases lay between the germline ends. Per the germline V gene, CDR1 is MNHEY and CDR2 is SVGAGI. CDR3 coding DNA: TGTGCCAGCAGTTACTCAGGGGTACATGGCTACACCTTC. Protein: CASSYSGVHGYTF.

V usage is TRBV4-3 and J usage is TRBJ1-4, with D possibly being TRBD1 (5 bases). CDR3 length: 16 residues. Germline loops: CDR1 LGHNA, CDR2 YSLEER. The V end lost 1 base, the J end lost 7 bases, and 16 bases lay between the germline ends. CDR3 residues: CASSQALRATGEKLFF. In DNA, the CDR3 is TGCGCCAGCAGCCAAGCTCTCAGGGCAACGGGTGAAAAACTGTTTTTT.

The chain links TRBV2 to TRBJ1-2; 8 bases are a match to TRBD1. The J segment lost 5 bases and the V segment lost 6 bases, leaving 8 bases of the junction unmatched. In germline, CDR1 is SNHLY, CDR2 FYNNEI. The CDR3 runs to 14 residues. The CDR3 sequence: CASREDRDEYGYTF. DNA for the CDR3: TGTGCCAGCAGAGAGGACAGGGATGAGTATGGCTACACCTTC.

The chain is built from TRBV6-1 and TRBJ2-1; TRBD2 matches at 8 bases. The CDR3 sequence is 16 residues long. Germline lookup yields CDR1 MNHNS and CDR2 SASEGT. Trimming at V came to 6 bases and at J to 3 bases, leaving 10 bases not matched to a gene. CDR3 region: CASSEYRTSIYNEQFF. In DNA form, the CDR3 reads TGTGCCAGCAGCGAATACCGGACTAGCATCTACAATGAGCAGTTCTTC.

The CDR3 sequence: CASSQDRFNQPQHF. CDR3 sequence (DNA): TGTGCCAGCTCCCAGGACAGATTCAATCAGCCCCAGCATTTT. The chain carries TRBV18 and TRBJ1-5; a weak D match, TRBD1 (6 bases). The CDR3 is 14 residues long. Trimming left V 6 bases short and J 3 bases short, with 12 bases between. Germline V gene sequence: CDR1 KGHSH, CDR2 LQKENI. Using reference TRBV18 and TRBJ1-5 for the parts outside the CDR3, the full variable domain is NAGVMQNPRHLVRRRGQEARLRCSPMKGHSHVYWYRQLPEEGLKFMVYLQKENIIDESGMPKERFSAEFPKEGPSILRIQQVVRGDSAAYFCASSQDRFNQPQHFGDGTRLSIL.

This chain connects TRBV6-5 to TRBJ2-3; TRBD1 is a possible D gene (5 bases). Germline V gives CDR1 MNHEY, CDR2 SVGAGI. V lost 6 bases, J lost 0 bases, and 7 bases lay in between. This CDR3 comprises 13 residues. Here the CDR3 reads CASRDISTDTQYF. The CDR3 nucleotides are TGTGCCAGCAGGGACATTAGCACAGATACGCAGTATTTT.

The V and J genes are TRBV5-1 and TRBJ2-1, with 10 bases lining up with TRBD2. In germline, CDR1 is SGHRS, CDR2 YFSETQ. The CDR3 runs 16 residues. The trim removed 4 bases at V and 3 bases at J, leaving 7 bases unmatched. In DNA form, the CDR3 reads TGCGCCAGCAGCCGGGGAGCGGGGGGGAACTACAATGAGCAGTTCTTC. Translating gives CASSRGAGGNYNEQFF.

The rearrangement links TRBV5-4 to TRBJ2-3; D uncertain. V was cut by 3 bases and J by 10 bases, with 6 bases left in between. Germline values: CDR1 SGHNT, CDR2 YYREEE (reference sequence). The CDR3 covers 10 residues. The CDR3 DNA reads TGTGCCAGCAGCTCCCCTCCGCAGTATTTT. It codes for CASSSPPQYF.

The chain couples TRBV28 to TRBJ2-7; the D gene is possibly TRBD2 (6 bases). The germline V and J ends were trimmed by 6 bases and 0 bases, with 21 bases remaining between them. In germline, CDR1 is MDHEN, CDR2 SYDVKM. CDR3 length equals 17 residues. The CDR3 nucleotides read TGTGCCAGCAGCTTTAGCGACGGGACTCTTGACTCCTACGAGCAGTACTTC. This gives the protein CASSFSDGTLDSYEQYF.